These T cell receptor beta chains were read from a single sample in a study of cytotoxic CD8 clonotypes in ibrutinib-treated CLL. Sequencing was performed with immunoSEQ multiplex PCR; in TCRdb, only in-frame clones are kept and a portion is missing. Among 160,000 or so clones listed, roughly 80% were seen once. This specimen consisted of PBMCs, obtained after 24 months of ibrutinib treatment. These receptors were obtained from a human donor with chronic lymphocytic leukemia. CDR3s include the opening cysteine and the closing phenylalanine or tryptophan. Fields, in order: D gene, V gene, CDR3 length, clone size, J gene, CDR3 DNA, CDR3 protein. The D gene is left open where the match is weak. Where a row states a size, it is once, few, many or the class of an expanded clone; other rows omit it.

d_gene: -
v_gene: TRBV19
len: 14
abundance: -
j_gene: TRBJ1-1
CDR3nt: TGTGCCAGTAGTATAGTATCGGGGAGCACTGAAGCTTTCTTT
CDR3aa: CASSIVSGSTEAFF

d_gene: TRBD1
v_gene: TRBV5-1
len: 14
abundance: -
j_gene: TRBJ2-3
CDR3nt: TGCGCCAGCAGCTCGACAGGGGGCACAGATACGCAGTATTTT
CDR3aa: CASSSTGGTDTQYF

d_gene: -
v_gene: TRBV5-1
len: 13
abundance: -
j_gene: TRBJ2-1
CDR3nt: TGCGCCAGCAGCCTCCATTCGGGCTATGAGCAGTTCTTC
CDR3aa: CASSLHSGYEQFF

d_gene: -
v_gene: TRBV7-9
len: 12
abundance: -
j_gene: TRBJ1-2
CDR3nt: TGTGCCAGCAGCATACGGACAGATGGCTACACCTTC
CDR3aa: CASSIRTDGYTF

d_gene: TRBD1
v_gene: TRBV6-6
len: 15
abundance: many
j_gene: TRBJ1-2
CDR3nt: TGTGCCAGCAGTTTTGCGGCACAGGGGCACTATGGCTACACCTTC
CDR3aa: CASSFAAQGHYGYTF

d_gene: TRBD1
v_gene: TRBV27
len: 13
abundance: -
j_gene: TRBJ1-1
CDR3nt: TGTGCCAGCCGGACAGGGTGGTTCACTGAAGCTTTCTTT
CDR3aa: CASRTGWFTEAFF

d_gene: TRBD2
v_gene: TRBV5-1
len: 14
abundance: once
j_gene: TRBJ2-5
CDR3nt: TGCGCCAGCAGCGGGGCGGGAGACCAAGAGACCCAGTACTTC
CDR3aa: CASSGAGDQETQYF

d_gene: -
v_gene: TRBV18
len: 14
abundance: -
j_gene: TRBJ2-3
CDR3nt: TGTGCCAGCTCACGCAGGGATGGCACAGATACGCAGTATTTT
CDR3aa: CASSRRDGTDTQYF

d_gene: -
v_gene: TRBV6-5
len: 13
abundance: -
j_gene: TRBJ1-2
CDR3nt: TGTGCCAGCAGTAACGGACAGTATGACCTCTACACCTTC
CDR3aa: CASSNGQYDLYTF

d_gene: -
v_gene: TRBV5-4
len: 14
abundance: -
j_gene: TRBJ1-4
CDR3nt: TGTGCCAGCAGCTTGGCCGGACAGAATGAAAAACTGTTTTTT
CDR3aa: CASSLAGQNEKLFF

d_gene: -
v_gene: TRBV2
len: 15
abundance: -
j_gene: TRBJ2-5
CDR3nt: TGTGCCAGCAGTGTGGAGAGGGGAAATCAAGAGACCCAGTACTTC
CDR3aa: CASSVERGNQETQYF

d_gene: -
v_gene: TRBV30
len: 13
abundance: -
j_gene: TRBJ1-3
CDR3nt: TGTGCCTGGAGTGATGGGGCTGGAAACACCATATATTTT
CDR3aa: CAWSDGAGNTIYF

d_gene: -
v_gene: TRBV5-1
len: 15
abundance: -
j_gene: TRBJ1-5
CDR3nt: TGCGCCAGCAGCTTGAACTCAGGGGGCAATCAGCCCCAGCATTTT
CDR3aa: CASSLNSGGNQPQHF

d_gene: -
v_gene: TRBV19
len: 14
abundance: once
j_gene: TRBJ1-6
CDR3nt: TGTGCCAGTAGTGTGCGGGGGCAGTCATCACCCCTCCACTTT
CDR3aa: CASSVRGQSSPLHF

d_gene: -
v_gene: TRBV9
len: 18
abundance: -
j_gene: TRBJ2-7
CDR3nt: TGTGCCAGCAGCTCTAGGCAGGGATGGCAGGGGACGACCTACGAGCAGTACTTC
CDR3aa: CASSSRQGWQGTTYEQYF

d_gene: -
v_gene: TRBV19
len: 11
abundance: -
j_gene: TRBJ1-5
CDR3nt: TGTGCCAGTAGTTCTAATCAGCCCCAGCATTTT
CDR3aa: CASSSNQPQHF

d_gene: TRBD1
v_gene: TRBV6-1
len: 15
abundance: -
j_gene: TRBJ1-2
CDR3nt: TGTGCCAGCAACAAGGACAGGGGGTTTGGCTATGGCTACACCTTC
CDR3aa: CASNKDRGFGYGYTF

d_gene: -
v_gene: TRBV18
len: 14
abundance: -
j_gene: TRBJ1-5
CDR3nt: TGTGCCAGCTCACCGGCATATAGCAATCAGCCCCAGCATTTT
CDR3aa: CASSPAYSNQPQHF

d_gene: TRBD2
v_gene: TRBV5-1
len: 16
abundance: -
j_gene: TRBJ2-2
CDR3nt: TGCGCCAGCCGTAGGGTAGCGGGGGCGAACACCGGGGAGCTGTTTTTT
CDR3aa: CASRRVAGANTGELFF

d_gene: TRBD2
v_gene: TRBV6-5
len: 16
abundance: medium-sized
j_gene: TRBJ2-5
CDR3nt: TGTGCCAGCAGTTACCCCCAGCGGGAGGGGCAAGAGACCCAGTACTTC
CDR3aa: CASSYPQREGQETQYF

d_gene: TRBD1
v_gene: TRBV5-1
len: 15
abundance: -
j_gene: TRBJ2-1
CDR3nt: TGCGCCAGCAGCATCTCCGGGACAGGGGTCAATGAGCAGTTCTTC
CDR3aa: CASSISGTGVNEQFF

d_gene: TRBD1
v_gene: TRBV6-6
len: 13
abundance: once
j_gene: TRBJ2-1
CDR3nt: TGTGCCAGCGGGACAGGCGAGTACAATGAGCAGTTCTTC
CDR3aa: CASGTGEYNEQFF

d_gene: -
v_gene: TRBV6-1
len: 17
abundance: -
j_gene: TRBJ1-2
CDR3nt: TGTGCCAGCAGTGAAGCTTCGGGCTTTGGGGTTAACTATGGCTACACCTTC
CDR3aa: CASSEASGFGVNYGYTF

d_gene: -
v_gene: TRBV6-5
len: 14
abundance: -
j_gene: TRBJ1-1
CDR3nt: TGTGCCAGCAGCCTCGCCAGGGAGAACACTGAAGCTTTCTTT
CDR3aa: CASSLARENTEAFF

d_gene: -
v_gene: TRBV6-1
len: 14
abundance: -
j_gene: TRBJ1-2
CDR3nt: TGTGCCAGCAGTGAAATTTCAGGGTTCCATGGCTACACCTTC
CDR3aa: CASSEISGFHGYTF